These 18 T cell receptor beta chains were all obtained from the same sample, sequenced in a study of glioma-infiltrating T cells. Amplification of TCR alpha and beta CDR3 regions from RNA used iRepertoire nested multiplex PCR. TCRdb re-derived calls from the multiplex PCR reads in MiXCR, one entry per CDR3 protein. This table holds some 120,000 distinct CDR3 sequences, approximately 25% found once. Sequencing was done on a sample of glioma tissue, nonneoplastic brain tissue, or PBMCs (not recorded which). The receptors were sampled from a human donor with low-grade glioma or glioblastoma, undergoing nonglioma brain surgery, or in good health (not recorded which).

This clonotype has at least ten counts. The rearrangement links TRBV20-1 to TRBJ2-7, with 8 positions matching TRBD2. Germline CDR1 and CDR2: DFQATT and SNEGSKA (reference sequence). Germline trimming cut 5 bases from V and 3 bases from J; bases unmatched to any gene: 6. The CDR3 is 13 amino acids. The chain's CDR3 is CSARTSNGYEQYF. The DNA of the CDR3 is TGCAGTGCTCGGACTAGCAATGGCTACGAGCAGTACTTC.

As to this clonotype: No conserved phenylalanine or tryptophan ends this CDR3, so it is likely a read error. The V and J genes are TRBV27 and TRBJ2-7, with D tentatively TRBD1 (6 bases). The CDR3 has 13 amino acids. Per germline, CDR1 MNHEY and CDR2 SMNVEV (reference sequence). The CDR3 nucleotides are TGTGCCAGCAGTTGGGGGCAATCCTACGGGCAGTACCTC. Translation gives CASSWGQSYGQYL.

This clonotype was picked up one time. It may be a read error: a sequence one base away is much more abundant. The chain uses TRBV7-9 and TRBJ2-2, with TRBD2 matching 8 bases. The ends lost 0 bases at V and 5 bases at J; junction bases unmatched: 5. Per germline, CDR1 SEHNR and CDR2 FQNEAQ (reference sequence). The CDR3 consists of 16 residues. CDR3 in amino acids: CASSLALGTRTGELFF. The CDR3 nucleotides are TGTGCCAGCAGCTTAGCGCTAGGGACTAGAACCGGGGAGCTGTTTTTT.

With regard to this clonotype: No conserved phenylalanine or tryptophan ends this CDR3, so it is likely a read error. This chain joins TRBV19 and TRBJ1-1; D call uncertain. The CDR3 loop spans 14 amino acids. Per germline, CDR1 LNHDA and CDR2 SQIVND (reference sequence). Trimming took off 0 bases at V and 5 bases at J, with 10 bases between the two ends. This chain's CDR3 is CASSIDLFNTEAFL. In DNA form, the CDR3 reads TGTGCCAGTAGTATAGATCTATTTAATACTGAAGCTTTCCTT.

Remarks on this clonotype: Likely a read error: the CDR3 ends without its conserved phenylalanine or tryptophan. The V gene is TRBV5-1, the J gene TRBJ2-7; D not certain. The germline V gene has CDR1 SGHRS and CDR2 YFSETQ. Trimming removed 7 bases at V and 5 bases at J, with 4 bases between. This CDR3 region has 9 residues. As DNA, the CDR3 is TGCGCCAGCGGCAACGAGCAGTACATC. This codes for CASGNEQYI.

There are many counts of this clonotype. V usage is TRBV12-5 and J usage is TRBJ1-1, with D possibly TRBD1 on 6 matching bases. The CDR3 extends over 14 amino acids. Germline V gene lookup returns CDR1 LGHNT and CDR2 FRNRAP. V was shortened by 6 bases and J by 1 base, with 12 bases between the two germline ends. The CDR3 region has the DNA TGTGCTAGTGGGCAGGAAGGGGGGAACACTGAAGCTTTCTTT. It encodes CASGQEGGNTEAFF.

In regard to this clonotype: A much more abundant neighbour one base away suggests this may be a read error. The chain couples TRBV29-1 to TRBJ1-2, with TRBD1 identical over 7 bases. Germline-derived CDR1 and CDR2 are SQVTM and ANQGSEA. This CDR3 region has 13 residues. J lost 4 bases, V lost 7 bases, and 9 bases had no gene match. CDR3 sequence: CSAREQGSYGYTF. DNA for the CDR3: TGCAGCGCTAGAGAACAGGGGTCCTATGGCTACACCTTC.

This clonotype showed up just a few times. The V gene is TRBV11-2, the J gene TRBJ2-5; 7 bases fit TRBD2. The ends lost 8 bases at V and 2 bases at J; junction bases unmatched: 20. The CDR3 contains 18 residues. Germline loops: CDR1 SGHAT, CDR2 FQNNGV. The CDR3 DNA is TGTGCCAGCGGGGCCCGGGCCCCCGGAACTAGCGCTCAAGAGACCCAGTACTTC. This codes for CASGARAPGTSAQETQYF.

This clonotype was observed a few times. This may arise from a read error, as a much more abundant clone is one base away. The J gene is TRBJ1-6, the V gene TRBV6-1; TRBD1 aligns across 8 bases. The CDR3 covers 17 residues. In germline, CDR1 is MNHNS, CDR2 SASEGT. J lost 2 bases, V lost 6 bases, and 9 bases had no gene match. CDR3 DNA: TGTGCCAGCAGCCGCGGACAGGGAAGCCCCTATAATTCACCCCTCCACTTT. This gives the protein CASSRGQGSPYNSPLHF.

There are many counts of this clonotype. The CDR3 DNA sequence: TGTGCCAGCAGCGACATCGTTGGCAGCCACCCCTACGAGCAGTACTTC. The encoded protein is CASSDIVGSHPYEQYF. This chain connects TRBV7-9 to TRBJ2-7; no definite D call. V lost 5 bases and J 2 bases, leaving 19 bases between the germline ends. The V gene's germline CDR1 is SEHNR and CDR2 FQNEAQ (reference sequence). There are 16 residues in the CDR3. Full variable domain (rest looked up from reference TRBV7-9 and TRBJ2-7): DTGVSQNPRHKITKRGQNVTFRCDPISEHNRLYWYRQTLGQGPEFLTYFQNEAQLEKSRLLSDRFSAERPKGSFSTLEIQRTEQGDSAMYLCASSDIVGSHPYEQYFGPGTRLTVT.

This clonotype showed up many times. The genes are TRBV18 and TRBJ2-7; D is unclear. V was shortened by 6 bases and J by 2 bases, with 14 bases between the two germline ends. The length of the CDR3 is 14 residues. From germline, CDR1 is KGHSH and CDR2 LQKENI. The CDR3 region has the DNA TGTGCCAGCTCCACGGCCCAGGCCCCCTACGAGCAGTACTTC. Residues: CASSTAQAPYEQYF.

The chain carries TRBV20-1 and TRBJ2-5; 11 positions match TRBD2. Per germline, CDR1 DFQATT and CDR2 SNEGSKA (reference sequence). The CDR3 sequence is 16 residues long. J lost 5 bases, V lost 5 bases, and 13 bases had no gene match. The CDR3 sequence: CSASGTSGRDRETQYF. CDR3 DNA: TGCAGTGCTTCCGGGACTAGCGGAAGGGACCGCGAGACCCAGTACTTC.

In its sample, this clonotype was seen many times. V is TRBV7-9 and J is TRBJ1-3, with D perhaps matching TRBD1 (5 bases). The CDR3 loop spans 14 amino acids. Germline V CDR1 and CDR2: SEHNR, FQNEAQ (reference sequence). V lost 9 bases and J lost 5, with 17 bases in between. The CDR3: CASEDSQGRNTIYF. CDR3 coding DNA: TGTGCCAGTGAAGATTCGCAGGGAAGAAACACCATATATTTT.

Comments on this clonotype: A much bigger clone sits one base away, suggesting this may be a read error. The V call is TRBV15, the J call TRBJ2-7, with a tentative D call TRBD1 (5 bases). Germline V lookup: CDR1 LNHNV, CDR2 YYDKDF (reference sequence). The CDR3 spans 13 residues. The CDR3 DNA reads as TGTGCCTCCAGCAGTGCCCAGGGCTACGAGCAGTACTTC. This codes for CASSSAQGYEQYF.

This clonotype was found once. The CDR3 here is CASSVRQRNNEQFF. The CDR3 nucleotides read TGTGCCAGCAGCGTGCGCCAGCGGAACAATGAGCAGTTCTTC. The gene calls are TRBV9 and TRBJ2-1; D possibly corresponds to TRBD2 (5 bases). There are 14 residues in the CDR3. Germline values: CDR1 SGDLS, CDR2 YYNGEE. V lost 2 bases and J 5 bases, leaving 11 bases between the germline ends.

Ten or more counts support this clonotype. This chain uses TRBV24-1 with TRBJ2-7; a possible D gene is TRBD1 (7 bases). V was pared by 0 bases and J by 0 bases, with 11 bases between. The CDR3 covers 16 residues. CDR1 and CDR2 from the germline V gene are KGHDR and SFDVKD. CDR3: CATSDLRGDSSYEQYF. The CDR3 DNA reads as TGTGCCACCAGTGATTTGAGGGGGGACAGCTCCTACGAGCAGTACTTC.

This clonotype was counted ten times or more. The V and J genes are TRBV28 and TRBJ2-5; 16 bases line up with TRBD2. The V gene's germline CDR1 is MDHEN and CDR2 SYDVKM. J gave up 3 bases and V 9 bases, and 19 bases lay outside the gene matches. The CDR3 runs to 20 residues. The CDR3 reads CARTSGLAGGSRVGKETQYF. CDR3 sequence (DNA): TGTGCCAGAACTTCGGGACTAGCGGGAGGGAGTAGAGTGGGAAAAGAGACCCAGTACTTC.

As concerns this clonotype: This could be a read error, since a much larger clone is one nucleotide away. V usage is TRBV12-3 or TRBV12-4 and J usage is TRBJ2-7, with a possible D match to TRBD2 (5 bases). V gave up 6 bases and J gave up 1 base, with 13 bases separating them. This CDR3 region has 14 residues. The CDR3 DNA is TGTGCCAGCAGCAAAGCCCGAGGGTCCTACGAGCAGTACTTC. Encoded protein: CASSKARGSYEQYF.